These 3 T cell receptor beta chains share one sample of origin, sequenced in a study. TCRdb redid the calling of the RT-PCR reads with MiXCR, one entry per CDR3 protein. The sample carries 550,000 to 750,000 distinct CDR3 sequences, 14% recorded once. Sequencing used memory CD4+ T cells from blood. These receptors were taken from a female donor in good health, serving as a healthy control.

This clonotype was detected many times. The chain recombines TRBV29-1 with TRBJ2-3; unclear D gene. Trimming shortened V by 2 bases and J by 1 base, and 10 bases separated the two germline ends. The germline gives CDR1 SQVTM, CDR2 ANQGSEA. The CDR3 runs to 14 residues. The DNA for the CDR3 is TGCAGCGTTGAATATGGCGAAGGCACAGATACGCAGTATTTT. This translates into CSVEYGEGTDTQYF.

This clonotype showed up just a few times. This sequence joins TRBV12-3 or TRBV12-4 and TRBJ2-7, with 9 nucleotides matching TRBD2. V was clipped by 1 base and J by 0 bases; unmatched bases: 19. CDR3 size: 21 residues. The CDR3 region has the DNA TGTGCCAGCAGTTTAGTTATCAGTAGCGGGAGTTTCGGGTCCCTCTCCTACGAGCAGTACTTC. Amino acids: CASSLVISSGSFGSLSYEQYF.

Only a few counts were recorded for this clonotype. V usage is TRBV10-3 and J usage is TRBJ2-7, with 7 bases identical to TRBD1. The length of the CDR3 is 14 residues. V shed 2 bases, J shed 3 bases, and the junction held 4 bases outside the gene matches. Germline CDR1 ENHRY, CDR2 SYGVKD. CDR3 region: CAISEPDRVYEQYF. The CDR3 DNA reads TGTGCCATCAGTGAGCCTGACAGGGTCTACGAGCAGTACTTC.